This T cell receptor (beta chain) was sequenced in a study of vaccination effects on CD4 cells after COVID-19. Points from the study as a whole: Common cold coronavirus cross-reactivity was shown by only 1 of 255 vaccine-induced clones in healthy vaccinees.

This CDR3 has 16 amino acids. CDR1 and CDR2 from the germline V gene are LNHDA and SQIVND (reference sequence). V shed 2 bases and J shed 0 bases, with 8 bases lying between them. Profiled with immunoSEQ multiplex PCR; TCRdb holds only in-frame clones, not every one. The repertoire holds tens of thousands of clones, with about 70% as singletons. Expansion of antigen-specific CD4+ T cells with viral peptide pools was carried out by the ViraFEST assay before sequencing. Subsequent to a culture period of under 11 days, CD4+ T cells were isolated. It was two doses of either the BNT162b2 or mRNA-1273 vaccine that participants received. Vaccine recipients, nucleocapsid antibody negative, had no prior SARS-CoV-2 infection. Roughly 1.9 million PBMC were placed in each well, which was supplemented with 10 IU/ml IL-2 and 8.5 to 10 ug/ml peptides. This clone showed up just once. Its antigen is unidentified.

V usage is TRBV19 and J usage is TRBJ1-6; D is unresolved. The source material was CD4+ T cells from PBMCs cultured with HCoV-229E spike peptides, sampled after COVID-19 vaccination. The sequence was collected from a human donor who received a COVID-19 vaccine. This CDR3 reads CASSIPRSSYNSPLHF. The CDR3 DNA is TGTGCCAGTAGTATACCCCGGAGCTCCTATAATTCACCCCTCCACTTT. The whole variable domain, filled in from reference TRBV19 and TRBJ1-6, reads DGGITQSPKYLFRKEGQNVTLSCEQNLNHDAMYWYRQDPGQGLRLIYYSQIVNDFQKGDIAEGYSVSREKKESFPLTVTSAQKNPTAFYLCASSIPRSSYNSPLHFGNGTRLTVT.